These T cell receptor beta chains were read from a single sample in a study of T cell repertoires in cytomegalovirus infection. Each CDR3 protein is one row after TCRdb ran MiXCR on the reads. Altogether about 200,000 distinct CDR3 sequences are present, about a tenth being singletons, with the ten largest covering around 4.4%. Sequenced input: PBMCs. These receptors were taken from a human donor in good health (CMV status not recorded). Some clones in this sample may be carry-over from other donors' samples. CDR3s include the opening cysteine and the closing phenylalanine or tryptophan. The order of the fields is clone size, V gene, CDR3 length, D gene, J gene, CDR3 DNA, CDR3 protein. D genes are given only for firm matches. Not all rows give a size; the values are once, few, many and, for expanded clones, a class.

size: many
V: TRBV7-8
length: 16
D: TRBD1
J: TRBJ1-2
DNA: TGTGCCAGCAGCTTAGTAACCGGGACAGGGTTGTATGGCTACACCTTC
CDR3: CASSLVTGTGLYGYTF

size: few
V: TRBV5-6
length: 15
D: TRBD2
J: TRBJ2-7
DNA: TGTGCCAGCAGCTTGGATGCGGGAGGGCCGGGGGAGCAGTACTTC
CDR3: CASSLDAGGPGEQYF

size: many
V: TRBV7-2
length: 16
D: TRBD2
J: TRBJ2-2
DNA: TGTGCCAGCAGTCCCCTACTAGCGGCGAACACCGGGGAGCTGTTTTTT
CDR3: CASSPLLAANTGELFF

size: NA
V: TRBV20-1
length: 15
D: TRBD1
J: TRBJ2-5
DNA: TGCAGTGCTAGTCGACTTGACAGGGAGAGGGAGACCCAGTACTTC
CDR3: CSASRLDRERETQYF

size: many
V: TRBV7-2
length: 16
D: TRBD1
J: TRBJ1-3
DNA: TGTGCCAGCAGCTTAATAGGGGGCCGGTGGGGAAACACCATATATTTT
CDR3: CASSLIGGRWGNTIYF

size: NA
V: TRBV28
length: 15
D: NA
J: TRBJ1-5
DNA: TGTGCCAGCACCACCTCACTAGGGAGCAATCAGCCCCAGCATTTT
CDR3: CASTTSLGSNQPQHF

size: many
V: TRBV7-2
length: 15
D: TRBD2
J: TRBJ2-1
DNA: TGTGCCAGCAGCTTATCTAGCGGGGGGGGCATTGAGCAGTTCTTC
CDR3: CASSLSSGGGIEQFF

size: NA
V: TRBV7-9
length: 14
D: NA
J: TRBJ2-7
DNA: TGTGCCAGCAGCCCGTCGGACCCCACCTACGAGCAGTACTTC
CDR3: CASSPSDPTYEQYF

size: few
V: TRBV6-2/TRBV6-3
length: 13
D: NA
J: TRBJ1-2
DNA: TGTGCCAGCAGCGCGGGCCGGAACTATGGCTACACCTTC
CDR3: CASSAGRNYGYTF

size: many
V: TRBV2
length: 13
D: NA
J: TRBJ2-5
DNA: TGTGCCAGCAGTGAAGCGCAGGTGGGGACCCAGTACTTC
CDR3: CASSEAQVGTQYF

size: many
V: TRBV7-8
length: 16
D: NA
J: TRBJ1-6
DNA: TGTGCCAGCAGCTTAGTGGTCACAGGTCCTAATTCACCCCTCCACTTT
CDR3: CASSLVVTGPNSPLHF

size: NA
V: TRBV29-1
length: 14
D: TRBD1
J: TRBJ1-4
DNA: TGCAGCGTTGACCCCAGGGGGAGTAATGAAAAACTGTTTTTT
CDR3: CSVDPRGSNEKLFF

size: many
V: TRBV28
length: 14
D: NA
J: TRBJ1-6
DNA: TGTGCCAGCAGGGGAGGGCCCTATAATTCACCCCTCCACTTT
CDR3: CASRGGPYNSPLHF

size: many
V: TRBV7-2
length: 16
D: TRBD1
J: TRBJ1-6
DNA: TGTGCCAGCAGCGGCCGGGACAGGGGCTATAATTCACCCCTCCACTTT
CDR3: CASSGRDRGYNSPLHF

size: few
V: TRBV5-1
length: 17
D: TRBD2
J: TRBJ2-1
DNA: TGCGCCAGCAGCTATCCGGGACTAGCAACAAAAGGGAATGAGCAGTTCTTC
CDR3: CASSYPGLATKGNEQFF

size: few
V: TRBV3-1
length: 18
D: TRBD1
J: TRBJ1-2
DNA: TGTGCCAGCAGCCAGACGATTAGACAGGGGCCGAGTAACTATGGCTACACCTTC
CDR3: CASSQTIRQGPSNYGYTF

size: many
V: TRBV12-3/TRBV12-4
length: 17
D: NA
J: TRBJ2-3
DNA: TGTGCCAGCAGTCCCTGGACTAGAGGGGGCTTCACAGATACGCAGTATTTT
CDR3: CASSPWTRGGFTDTQYF

size: many
V: TRBV7-2
length: 16
D: NA
J: TRBJ1-4
DNA: TGTGCCAGCAGCTTAGGGCCGCAAGGGGCCAGACGTGGACTGTTTTTT
CDR3: CASSLGPQGARRGLFF

size: many
V: TRBV7-8
length: 20
D: NA
J: TRBJ1-5
DNA: TGTGCCAGCAGACCCTCCTCGGGCGAGCGGACCACAGATAGCAATCAGCCCCAGCATTTT
CDR3: CASRPSSGERTTDSNQPQHF

size: NA
V: TRBV29-1
length: 11
D: NA
J: TRBJ2-7
DNA: TGCAGCGTCGTGATGGGAGACGAGCAGTACTTC
CDR3: CSVVMGDEQYF

size: NA
V: TRBV2
length: 15
D: TRBD1
J: TRBJ2-7
DNA: TGTGCCAGCATGAGACCGGGACAGACATCCTACGAGCAGTACTTC
CDR3: CASMRPGQTSYEQYF

size: many
V: TRBV29-1
length: 18
D: TRBD2
J: TRBJ2-3
DNA: TGCAGCGTTGGGAGCAGGGGGTCAACTCGCGGGAGGGTACATACGCAGTATTTT
CDR3: CSVGSRGSTRGRVHTQYF

size: few
V: TRBV20-1
length: 15
D: TRBD1
J: TRBJ1-1
DNA: TGCAGTGCTAAACGCATCCGGACAGGGCAGACTGAAGCTTTCTTT
CDR3: CSAKRIRTGQTEAFF

size: few
V: TRBV28
length: 15
D: NA
J: TRBJ1-4
DNA: TGTGCCAGCAGTTTTGGAGGCGCAGGGTGGGGAAAACTGTTTTTT
CDR3: CASSFGGAGWGKLFF